The table lists the clone carrying this TCR beta chain with a few counts. Antigen unknown. This specimen comes from a study of CD8 T cells in ankylosing spondylitis. Study outcomes and limitations: Blood from ankylosing spondylitis patients appeared to carry a characteristic roughly 8-variant TCR beta motif.

TCRdb reprocessed the 5' RACE reads with MiXCR, giving one entry per CDR3 protein. Here the sample spans about 540,000 distinct CDR3 sequences, 10% to 15% being singletons. Trimming removed 0 bases from V and 0 bases from J, with 9 bases in between. Germline V gene lookup returns CDR1 LGHDT and CDR2 YNNKEL (reference sequence). The CDR3 consists of 15 residues. This chain links TRBV3-1 with TRBJ2-7; D uncertain. The sequencing sample was made of blood, either unsorted or a sorted T cell fraction (not recorded which). This receptor was taken from a male donor with ankylosing spondylitis. The CDR3 reads CASSQEEFSSYEQYF. The CDR3 DNA follows: TGTGCCAGCAGCCAAGAAGAATTTAGCTCCTACGAGCAGTACTTC.